A selection of T cell receptor beta chains follows, all from one sample in a study of blood T cell repertoires in COVID-19. Method: immunoSEQ multiplex PCR; TCRdb's copy keeps in-frame clones and lacks some. Of about 420,000 clones listed, 70% to 90% were seen once; the top ten hold roughly 0.76%. Sample: peripheral blood. These receptors were obtained from a man between 18 and 29 years old with COVID-19, enrolled during active disease. CDR3s include the opening cysteine and the closing phenylalanine or tryptophan. The D gene is left open where the match is weak. Size is stated for part of the rows, as once, few or many counts, or as a class when the clone is expanded.

>TRBD1|TRBV24-1|TRBJ1-4|NA
CATSDPVRTGIGKLFF
TGTGCCACCAGTGATCCCGTCCGGACAGGCATAGGAAAACTGTTTTTT
>NA|TRBV11-2|TRBJ1-3|NA
CASSLIGAGASGNTIYF
TGTGCCAGCAGCTTAATAGGGGCAGGGGCCTCTGGAAACACCATATATTTT
>NA|TRBV9|TRBJ1-6|NA
CASSPEVDSPLHF
TGTGCCAGCAGCCCAGAGGTGGATTCACCCCTCCACTTT
>NA|TRBV29-1|TRBJ1-1|NA
CSAQGLMNTEAFF
TGCAGCGCCCAGGGCCTAATGAACACTGAAGCTTTCTTT
>NA|TRBV13|TRBJ2-1|NA
CASSSSNEQFF
TGTGCCAGCAGCTCTTCCAATGAGCAGTTCTTC
>NA|TRBV5-1|TRBJ1-2|NA
CASSLTPGDYGYTF
TGCGCCAGCAGCTTGACCCCAGGGGACTATGGCTACACCTTC
>NA|TRBV18|TRBJ1-6|NA
CASSSVGRGGFNSPLHF
TGTGCCAGCTCATCTGTAGGGAGAGGGGGATTTAATTCACCCCTCCACTTT
>TRBD2|TRBV2|TRBJ2-5|NA
CASSPGLAGEETQYF
TGTGCCAGCAGTCCGGGACTAGCGGGGGAAGAGACCCAGTACTTC
>TRBD1|TRBV4-1|TRBJ2-7|NA
CASSQKQGKPYEQYF
TGCGCCAGCAGCCAAAAACAGGGGAAACCTTACGAGCAGTACTTC
>TRBD2|TRBV9|TRBJ2-3|once
CASSEGRGSRADTQYF
TGTGCCAGCAGCGAGGGACGCGGGAGTCGGGCAGATACGCAGTATTTT
>TRBD1|TRBV7-8|TRBJ2-7|NA
CASSGTGLSSFYEQYF
TGTGCCAGCAGCGGGACAGGACTAAGCTCCTTCTACGAGCAGTACTTC
>TRBD2|TRBV5-1|TRBJ2-1|NA
CASSPDSSGIYEQFF
TGCGCCAGCAGCCCGGACTCTAGCGGAATTTATGAGCAGTTCTTC
>NA|TRBV30|TRBJ2-7|few
CAWSVAGYRGVSYEQYF
TGTGCCTGGAGTGTAGCGGGGTACAGGGGGGTCTCCTACGAGCAGTACTTC
>NA|TRBV2|TRBJ2-3|NA
CASRAQGGGTDTQYF
TGTGCCAGCAGGGCACAGGGGGGAGGGACAGATACGCAGTATTTT
>TRBD1|TRBV4-1|TRBJ2-3|NA
CASSQVRGPGQALDTQYF
TGCGCCAGCAGCCAAGTTAGAGGCCCGGGACAGGCCTTAGATACGCAGTATTTT
>NA|TRBV11-2|TRBJ2-2|NA
CASERLNTGELFF
TGTGCCAGTGAACGGTTGAACACCGGGGAGCTGTTTTTT
>TRBD2|TRBV5-4|TRBJ2-7|NA
CASSSGTSGGFEQYF
TGTGCCAGCAGCTCCGGGACTAGCGGGGGTTTCGAGCAGTACTTC
>TRBD2|TRBV25-1|TRBJ2-4|NA
CASSEARGRENIQYF
TGTGCCAGCAGTGAGGCGCGCGGGAGGGAAAACATTCAGTACTTC
>NA|TRBV21-1|TRBJ2-2|once
CASSLRWTSSTGELFF
TGTGCCAGCAGCTTACGATGGACTAGCAGCACCGGGGAGCTGTTTTTT
>NA|TRBV19|TRBJ2-2|NA
CASLRVQDGELFF
TGTGCCAGCCTCCGTGTACAGGACGGGGAGCTGTTTTTT
>NA|TRBV2|TRBJ1-5|NA
CASSDRGGQPQHF
TGTGCCAGCAGTGACAGGGGAGGGCAGCCCCAGCATTTT
>NA|TRBV12-1|TRBJ2-1|NA
CASRLFLQGFYNEQFF
TGTGCCAGCAGGCTTTTCCTCCAGGGCTTCTACAATGAGCAGTTCTTC